This is a list of T cell receptor beta chains from one sample in a study of T cells in Graves' hyperthyroidism and ophthalmopathy. A single record per CDR3 protein comes from TCRdb applying MiXCR to the multiplex PCR reads. The table includes 550,000 to 800,000 distinct CDR3 sequences, approximately 15% detected once. The sequencing sample was made of blood. These receptor sequences come from a man aged 45 to 65 with Graves' hyperthyroidism. Both conserved end residues are part of each CDR3. D genes are given only for firm matches. Rows may omit the clone size; those that give it use once, few, many or a size class.

d_call	clone_size	v_call	j_call	cdr3_aa	cdr3_nt
.	once	TRBV5-1	TRBJ2-3	CASSHDSGNSDTQYF	TGCGCCAGCAGCCACGACAGCGGTAACTCAGATACGCAGTATTTT
.	few	TRBV20-1	TRBJ2-5	CSARVPGVGETQYF	TGCAGTGCTAGAGTTCCGGGAGTGGGAGAGACCCAGTACTTC
.	many	TRBV5-8	TRBJ1-2	CASSLASGDYGYTF	TGTGCCAGCAGCTTGGCATCAGGGGACTATGGCTACACCTTC
.	.	TRBV6-5	TRBJ1-2	CASSYSSGKGYTF	TGTGCCAGCAGTTACTCGTCAGGCAAGGGCTACACCTTC
TRBD2	.	TRBV7-9	TRBJ2-2	CASSGPGAGGFTGELFF	TGTGCCAGCAGCGGCCCGGGGGCGGGAGGCTTCACCGGGGAGCTGTTTTTT
.	many	TRBV11-2	TRBJ2-3	CASSLAGDPDTQYF	TGTGCCAGCAGCTTAGCGGGGGACCCAGATACGCAGTATTTT
TRBD2	.	TRBV19	TRBJ2-1	CASSTGLAGEQFF	TGTGCCAGTAGTACCGGACTAGCCGGAGAGCAGTTCTTC
.	few	TRBV25-1	TRBJ1-1	CASRQGGVLWTEAFF	TGTGCCAGCAGACAGGGCGGTGTATTATGGACTGAAGCTTTCTTT
TRBD2	.	TRBV12-3/TRBV12-4	TRBJ2-2	CASSPLAGGGELFF	TGTGCCAGCAGTCCGTTAGCGGGAGGCGGGGAGCTGTTTTTT
.	.	TRBV15	TRBJ2-1	CATRQTPAGEQFF	TGTGCCACGAGGCAGACACCGGCCGGTGAGCAGTTCTTC
TRBD2	many	TRBV10-3	TRBJ2-7	CAISESTSGRTYEQYF	TGTGCCATCAGTGAGTCGACTAGCGGGAGAACCTACGAGCAGTACTTC
.	many	TRBV11-2	TRBJ2-3	CASSLARNADTQYF	TGTGCCAGCAGCTTAGCCAGGAACGCAGATACGCAGTATTTT
TRBD2	many	TRBV18	TRBJ2-7	CASSPPQREGGYEQYF	TGTGCCAGCTCACCACCACAGCGGGAGGGCGGTTACGAGCAGTACTTC
.	many	TRBV6-1	TRBJ2-5	CASSEGRLLTGTQYF	TGTGCCAGCAGTGAAGGGAGACTCCTCACAGGGACCCAGTACTTC
TRBD1	many	TRBV2	TRBJ1-1	CASRRQGAPTEAFF	TGTGCCAGCAGAAGACAGGGGGCGCCTACTGAAGCTTTCTTT
.	few	TRBV5-1	TRBJ2-5	CASSYTPQETQYF	TGCGCCAGCAGCTATACCCCACAAGAGACCCAGTACTTC
.	many	TRBV13	TRBJ1-2	CASRRAGRVDGYTF	TGTGCCAGCAGGCGTGCGGGCAGGGTCGATGGCTACACCTTC
.	.	TRBV6-1	TRBJ2-2	CASSSPANTGELFF	TGTGCCAGCAGTTCCCCTGCGAACACCGGGGAGCTGTTTTTT
.	few	TRBV19	TRBJ2-5	CASTNRDKETQYF	TGTGCCAGTACCAATCGGGACAAGGAGACCCAGTACTTC
TRBD1	.	TRBV4-3	TRBJ1-6	CASSQDTGGSYNSPLHF	TGCGCCAGCAGCCAAGATACAGGGGGATCCTATAATTCACCCCTCCACTTT
TRBD2	many	TRBV20-1	TRBJ2-7	CSARLADLYEQYF	TGCAGTGCAAGACTAGCGGACCTCTACGAGCAGTACTTC
.	many	TRBV2	TRBJ2-1	CASMSRAALVTEQFF	TGTGCCAGCATGAGCAGGGCCGCCCTCGTTACTGAGCAGTTCTTC
TRBD1	many	TRBV7-9	TRBJ1-2	CASSLAQGGSYGYTF	TGTGCCAGCAGCTTAGCGCAGGGGGGTAGCTATGGCTACACCTTC
.	many	TRBV7-9	TRBJ1-1	CASSFGSPSIEAFF	TGTGCCAGCAGCTTTGGGTCTCCTTCTATTGAAGCTTTCTTT